The rows below give T cell receptor beta chains drawn from one sample of a study of siplizumab effects on memory and regulatory T cells. These receptors have no known antigen. Data came from immunoSEQ multiplex PCR; TCRdb stores just in-frame clones and leaves some out. The sample holds 9,500 to 13,000 clones, around 45% seen once. The sample taken for sequencing was CFSE-low (dividing) CD4+ T cells sorted from an allogeneic mixed lymphocyte reaction. These receptors were collected from a human donor in good health; the cells came from an allogeneic mixed lymphocyte reaction. Each CDR3 is given with its conserved first and last residue. The order of the fields is clone size, V gene, J gene, D gene, CDR3 protein, CDR3 DNA. The D gene is left open where the match is weak. A clone size is listed for some rows: how often the clone was seen (once, few, many), or a class if it is expanded.

size: -; V: TRBV25-1; J: TRBJ1-2; D: -; CDR3: CASSVGGVNGYTF; DNA: TGTGCCAGCAGTGTAGGAGGGGTAAACGGCTACACCTTC
size: medium-sized; V: TRBV7-8; J: TRBJ2-3; D: -; CDR3: CASSPFGDTQYF; DNA: TGTGCCAGCAGCCCTTTCGGGGATACGCAGTATTTT
size: -; V: TRBV19; J: TRBJ2-7; D: -; CDR3: CASSNTHGYEQYF; DNA: TGTGCCAGTAGTAACACCCATGGCTACGAGCAGTACTTC
size: -; V: TRBV19; J: TRBJ2-3; D: -; CDR3: CASSPRGGAAHSTDTQYF; DNA: TGTGCCAGTAGTCCCCGAGGGGGGGCGGCTCATAGCACAGATACGCAGTATTTT
size: few; V: TRBV7-2; J: TRBJ2-2; D: TRBD2; CDR3: CASSYSGGANTGELFF; DNA: TGTGCCAGCAGCTATTCCGGGGGGGCGAACACCGGGGAGCTGTTTTTT
size: few; V: TRBV6-5; J: TRBJ1-3; D: -; CDR3: CASHRGSSSGNTIYF; DNA: TGTGCCAGCCATAGGGGGTCAAGCTCTGGAAACACCATATATTTT
size: -; V: TRBV11-2; J: TRBJ2-1; D: TRBD2; CDR3: CASSNYSGSRNEQFF; DNA: TGTGCCAGCAGCAACTATAGCGGGAGCAGGAATGAGCAGTTCTTC
size: large; V: TRBV28; J: TRBJ1-5; D: -; CDR3: CASFESILGGNQPQHF; DNA: TGTGCCAGCTTCGAGTCCATTCTTGGGGGCAATCAGCCCCAGCATTTT
size: few; V: TRBV5-5; J: TRBJ2-6; D: -; CDR3: CASSVRTRTGGANVLTF; DNA: TGTGCCAGCAGCGTTAGAACTCGCACTGGTGGGGCCAACGTCCTGACTTTC
size: -; V: TRBV10-2; J: TRBJ2-1; D: -; CDR3: CASRDRQSGEQFF; DNA: TGCGCCAGCAGAGACCGCCAATCGGGTGAGCAGTTCTTC
size: few; V: TRBV5-4; J: TRBJ2-3; D: -; CDR3: CASSSNMLGDTQYF; DNA: TGTGCCAGCAGCTCAAATATGTTGGGCGATACGCAGTATTTT
size: -; V: TRBV11-3; J: TRBJ1-3; D: -; CDR3: CASSPDYTIYF; DNA: TGTGCCAGCAGCCCCGACTACACCATATATTTT
size: few; V: TRBV6-5; J: TRBJ2-1; D: -; CDR3: CASSYGTSYNEQFF; DNA: TGTGCCAGCAGTTACGGGACCTCCTACAATGAGCAGTTCTTC
size: -; V: TRBV7-2; J: TRBJ1-5; D: -; CDR3: CASSLDGRVNQPQHF; DNA: TGTGCCAGCAGCTTAGATGGCAGGGTCAATCAGCCCCAGCATTTT
size: -; V: TRBV5-1; J: TRBJ2-3; D: -; CDR3: CASSPGGGTDTQYF; DNA: TGCGCCAGCAGCCCAGGGGGAGGGACAGATACGCAGTATTTT
size: large; V: TRBV9; J: TRBJ1-1; D: -; CDR3: CASSATTRGVAFF; DNA: TGTGCCAGCAGCGCTACCACACGGGGGGTGGCTTTCTTT
size: -; V: TRBV25-1; J: TRBJ2-2; D: -; CDR3: CARGGPAYTNTGELFF; DNA: TGTGCCAGGGGGGGTCCAGCATATACGAACACCGGGGAGCTGTTTTTT
size: -; V: TRBV11-3; J: TRBJ2-1; D: -; CDR3: CASSLGYYEQFF; DNA: TGTGCCAGCAGCTTAGGGTATTATGAGCAGTTCTTC
size: -; V: TRBV10-3; J: TRBJ2-3; D: -; CDR3: CASPTERKPKSTDTQYF; DNA: TGTGCCAGCCCAACCGAACGGAAACCAAAAAGCACAGATACGCAGTATTTT
size: -; V: TRBV20-1; J: TRBJ2-1; D: -; CDR3: CSASIYNEQFF; DNA: TGCAGTGCTAGCATATACAATGAGCAGTTCTTC
size: few; V: TRBV5-1; J: TRBJ2-7; D: -; CDR3: CASSVMAGTYEQYF; DNA: TGCGCCAGCAGTGTGATGGCGGGGACCTACGAGCAGTACTTC
size: -; V: TRBV7-8; J: TRBJ1-4; D: TRBD1; CDR3: CASSHQGAREKLFF; DNA: TGTGCCAGCAGCCATCAGGGGGCGCGTGAAAAACTGTTTTTT
size: medium-sized; V: TRBV15; J: TRBJ2-1; D: -; CDR3: CATGTGQGNEQFF; DNA: TGTGCCACCGGTACAGGGCAGGGCAATGAGCAGTTCTTC
size: few; V: TRBV11-2; J: TRBJ1-1; D: -; CDR3: CASSLDRGAEAFF; DNA: TGTGCCAGCAGCTTAGATCGTGGGGCTGAAGCTTTCTTT